A single TCR beta chain is shown here with its context. No cognate antigen has been identified for it. No per-base quality is available; no much larger clone lies one base away. The germline ends are 4 bases apart after V is trimmed by 0 bases and J by 7 bases. CDR1 is given as SQVTM and CDR2 as ANQGSEA, both from the germline V gene. Including the terminal cysteine and phenylalanine, the CDR3 comprises 11 residues. Here the CDR3 DNA is all that survives: 33 bases in frame from base 1. This sample is drawn from a study of post-analysis software for immune sequencing data (dated by TCRdb to about 2015). A note on the overall study: Recorded disease courses included relapsing-remitting, secondary progressive and progressive-relapsing multiple sclerosis, with some patients lacking subtype annotation. The patient repertoires were set against under 13 previously published healthy control repertoires from donors whose ages ranged from roughly 6 to 26 years. A subset of samples was prepared in parallel using single-end sample barcoding, then pooled and co-amplified after Illumina adapter ligation.

To demonstrate the VDJtools post-analysis software, the study profiled TCR beta repertoires from the peripheral blood of approximately twelve young patients with multiple sclerosis. Multiple sclerosis patients were children and adolescents aged about 6 to 17 years. Libraries were constructed by PCR. The instrument was an Illumina HiSeq 2500. Unique molecular identifiers were incorporated into TCR beta cDNA libraries to reduce PCR and sequencing biases. Every 1 to 10 million input T cells yielded 500,000 or so cDNA molecules, meaning each molecule approximated one T cell. The patient libraries were prepared and sequenced with the same protocol used for the earlier healthy control dataset. Within a given batch, samples were prepared together, multiplexed and sequenced on the same HiSeq lane. The source study handled its data this way. MIGEC handled the raw barcoded reads, throwing out single-read molecular identifier groups before consensus assembly and CDR3 extraction. VDJtools was used for post-analysis of the clonotype tables, with diversity normalized by down-sampling every dataset to the smallest sample size. To correct batch-related cross-sample contamination, repertoire overlap clustering matched CDR3 amino acid sequences but not nucleotide sequences. TCRdb reprocessing: public reads trimmed at Q25 with fastp, clones called with MiXCR, in-frame beta chains kept. Identical CDR3 proteins give one entry, which carries the most common genes and DNA. The V and J calls come from TCRdb's annotation, not from the publication. The sample table shows 350,000 to 500,000 distinct CDR3 sequences, and 35% to 45% are seen once. The top ten hold roughly 8.2% of the sample.

Results and caveats for the whole study, not just this receptor: Compared with controls, multiple sclerosis patients had significantly lower normalized Chao1 diversity, a finding suggesting substantial peripheral T-cell clonal expansion. Direct clustering with F measure revealed strong co-clustering of samples prepared in the same batch, which led to a batch-effect correction. The multiple sclerosis patient group was slightly younger than the control group. Significantly higher frequencies in patients than in controls were found for five or six TRBV segments, including TRBV5-6, TRBV5-1 and TRBV20-1.

In this chain, TRBV29-1 is recombined with TRBJ2-1; the D gene identity is not certain. Sequences were obtained from blood. This TCR derives from a girl aged 2-10 years with multiple sclerosis. The sequence in DNA is TGCAGCGTTGAAGATTTTAATGAGCAGTTCTTC. This gives the protein CSVEDFNEQFF.